This T cell receptor beta chain emerged from a study of blood T cell repertoires in COVID-19. In germline, CDR1 is SGHTA, CDR2 FQGNSA. This CDR3 spans 14 amino acids. Losses at the gene ends were 6 bases for V and 7 bases for J; bases not matched to a gene: 3. Per the original methods: Nucleated cell counts were estimated from reference gene primer amplification. Using immunoSEQ multiplex PCR, the repertoire was profiled, and TCRdb retains in-frame clones only, with some absent. V and J calls plus clone size are reproduced from that table; the DNA served to infer D and trimming. The repertoire has hundreds of thousands of clones, approximately 85% of them found once; the top ten carry 4.5% to 6%.

Sequenced input: peripheral blood. The chain couples TRBV7-2 to TRBJ2-1, with 13 bases lining up with TRBD2. The clonotype originates from a man aged 50 to 59 with active or convalescent COVID-19. DNA of the CDR3: TGTGCCAGCAGTTGGACTAGCGGGAGAAATGAGCAGTTCTTC. Its translation: CASSWTSGRNEQFF.